This T cell receptor beta chain was sequenced during a study of identical twins. The study's findings and limits: With abundant cord blood beta clonotypes, insertions were fewer; memory repertoires showed no such pattern. Twin sharing of out-of-frame TCR alpha was underestimated by models in monozygotic pairs. There was an excess of low generation probability in the out-of-frame alpha sequences that twins shared.

The CDR3 spans 15 residues. The germline V gene has CDR1 SGHTA and CDR2 FQGNSA. The junction had 4 bases not matched to a gene; V was cut back by 2 bases and J by 6 bases. This clonotype showed up many times. Its antigen remains unidentified. TCRdb re-derived calls from the 5' RACE reads in MiXCR, one entry per CDR3 protein. Here the sample spans 200,000 to 250,000 distinct CDR3 sequences, roughly 7.5% being singletons. All donors were healthy, and all were Caucasian. These same data were also listed under a study on yellow fever vaccine responses in identical twins.

This TCR came from a woman between 18 and 29 years old in good health. Sample: memory (CD45RO+) T cells sorted from blood. V gene TRBV7-2 combines with J gene TRBJ2-7, with 13 bases that match TRBD2. This chain's CDR3 is CASSLTSGRASEQYF. The CDR3 DNA follows: TGTGCCAGCAGCTTAACTAGCGGGAGGGCCTCCGAGCAGTACTTC. The whole variable domain, remainder taken from reference TRBV7-2 and TRBJ2-7, is GAGVSQSPSNKVTEKGKDVELRCDPISGHTALYWYRQSLGQGLEFLIYFQGNSAPDKSGLPSDRFSAERTGGSVSTLTIQRTQQEDSAVYLCASSLTSGRASEQYFGPGTRLTVT.